This TCR beta chain is from a study of shared clonotypes between healthy human individuals. Remarks on this clone: Its specificity is unknown.

Only CD45RO-negative cells positively selected for CCR7 counted as naive CD8 cells, so terminally differentiated effector memory CD45RA+ cells were excluded. Study-wide points: Sorted-subset samples were not fully sequenced, rarefaction indicated.

Some clones are missing from TCRdb's copy, which holds only in-frame ones; the method was immunoSEQ multiplex PCR. The sample records 2 million to 2.5 million clones, roughly 94% being singletons. Germline trimming cut 0 bases from V and 5 bases from J; bases unmatched to any gene: 10. The CDR3 totals 17 residues. Germline CDR1 and CDR2: MGHRA and YSYEKL. The source is a man younger than 30 in good health. The rearrangement joins TRBV4-1 to TRBJ2-3; 8 nucleotides align to TRBD2. The sample was naive CD8+ T cells sorted from blood. The CDR3 DNA sequence: TGCGCCAGCAGCCAAGATCCCCCGGGGGGGCCTCAAGATACGCAGTATTTT. Residues: CASSQDPPGGPQDTQYF.